The rows below give T cell receptor beta chains drawn from one sample of a study of cytomegalovirus exposure and HLA in healthy donors. The data were produced by immunoSEQ multiplex PCR, yet TCRdb's version contains in-frame clones alone and is incomplete. Of about 110,000 clones detected, over 70% appear once; the ten largest clones hold 2.8%. The sequenced material came from PBMCs. The receptors were gathered from a female donor in good health and CMV-seronegative. CDR3s include the opening cysteine and the closing phenylalanine or tryptophan. The D gene is left open where the match is weak. Clone sizes are given selectively: once, few, many, or a class where the clone is expanded.

len	d_gene	abundance	j_gene	v_gene	CDR3aa	CDR3nt
17	TRBD1	.	TRBJ1-1	TRBV18	CASSRGQETPMNTEAFF	TGTGCCAGCTCACGAGGACAGGAGACTCCCATGAACACTGAAGCTTTCTTT
14	TRBD2	.	TRBJ2-7	TRBV30	CAWKGWEGSYEQYF	TGTGCCTGGAAGGGGTGGGAGGGGTCCTACGAGCAGTACTTC
14	.	once	TRBJ2-7	TRBV9	CASTRGDGSYEQYF	TGTGCCAGCACCCGCGGTGATGGCTCCTACGAGCAGTACTTC
14	.	once	TRBJ1-2	TRBV28	CASSPTTGIYGYTF	TGTGCCAGCAGCCCGACAACAGGGATCTATGGCTACACCTTC
14	TRBD1	.	TRBJ1-4	TRBV30	CAWMKGQTGEKLFF	TGTGCCTGGATGAAGGGACAGACCGGGGAAAAACTGTTTTTT
14	.	.	TRBJ2-7	TRBV28	CASTTSQGTYEQYF	TGTGCCAGCACCACCTCCCAGGGGACCTACGAGCAGTACTTC
14	.	.	TRBJ1-2	TRBV5-4	CASSPVQGNYGYTF	TGTGCCAGCAGCCCGGTCCAGGGAAATTATGGCTACACCTTC
16	.	.	TRBJ2-1	TRBV11-1	CASSLVPGYGLNEQFF	TGTGCCAGCAGCTTAGTACCCGGGTATGGTCTCAATGAGCAGTTCTTC
12	.	.	TRBJ2-2	TRBV7-9	CASSSPTGELFF	TGTGCCAGCAGCTCTCCGACCGGGGAGCTGTTTTTT
16	.	.	TRBJ2-3	TRBV7-3	CASSLRGGPSTDTQYF	TGTGCCAGCAGCTTAAGGGGCGGACCAAGCACAGATACGCAGTATTTT
16	.	.	TRBJ2-7	TRBV28	CASSLSLGQSSYEQYF	TGTGCCAGCAGTTTAAGTCTAGGACAGAGTTCCTACGAGCAGTACTTC
18	.	few	TRBJ1-1	TRBV19	CASSIAPSQGRTNTEAFF	TGTGCCAGTAGTATAGCGCCTTCACAGGGTCGGACGAACACTGAAGCTTTCTTT
14	.	.	TRBJ1-6	TRBV5-1	CASSFRGVDSPLHF	TGCGCCAGCAGCTTCCGCGGGGTGGATTCACCCCTCCACTTT
15	.	.	TRBJ2-1	TRBV4-3	CASSQENRVYNEQFF	TGCGCCAGCAGCCAAGAAAACAGGGTTTACAATGAGCAGTTCTTC
18	TRBD2	.	TRBJ2-1	TRBV5-1	CASSYPSGNSPAPNEQFF	TGCGCCAGCAGCTACCCTAGCGGGAACTCTCCGGCGCCCAATGAGCAGTTCTTC
16	TRBD2	once	TRBJ2-2	TRBV6-6	CASTHWTSGRGGELFF	TGTGCCAGCACCCATTGGACTAGCGGGAGAGGGGGGGAGCTGTTTTTT
16	TRBD1	few	TRBJ2-7	TRBV7-2	CASSLVRQGAIYEQYF	TGTGCCAGCAGCTTAGTTAGGCAGGGGGCGATCTACGAGCAGTACTTC
15	TRBD1	.	TRBJ1-2	TRBV7-2	CASSHDRGLEYGYTF	TGTGCCAGCAGCCACGACAGGGGATTGGAGTATGGCTACACCTTC
14	.	medium-sized	TRBJ2-2	TRBV6-6	CASGVQGTTGELFF	TGTGCCAGCGGGGTTCAGGGTACCACCGGGGAGCTGTTTTTT
15	.	few	TRBJ2-1	TRBV27	CASSPTSFSYNEQFF	TGTGCCAGCAGTCCGACTAGTTTCTCCTACAATGAGCAGTTCTTC
16	.	.	TRBJ2-3	TRBV5-1	CASSLSGGLSTDTQYF	TGCGCCAGCAGCTTGTCTGGGGGCCTGAGCACAGATACGCAGTATTTT
16	.	.	TRBJ1-1	TRBV5-1	CASSSGTLLGDTEAFF	TGCGCCAGCAGCTCCGGGACACTCTTGGGGGACACTGAAGCTTTCTTT
14	TRBD2	.	TRBJ2-5	TRBV9	CASNGGGTQETQYF	TGTGCCAGCAACGGGGGAGGGACGCAAGAGACCCAGTACTTC
16	.	.	TRBJ1-4	TRBV28	CASSLAGTGTKEKLFF	TGTGCCAGCAGTTTGGCGGGTACAGGGACGAAAGAAAAACTGTTTTTT
12	.	once	TRBJ2-1	TRBV4-3	CASSQDGREQFF	TGCGCCAGCAGCCAAGACGGGAGAGAGCAGTTCTTC
15	.	.	TRBJ2-3	TRBV19	CASSSSAGLTDTQYF	TGTGCCAGTAGCTCCTCCGCGGGCTTAACAGATACGCAGTATTTT
19	TRBD2	.	TRBJ2-6	TRBV11-2	CASSLKRTSGIRGANVLTF	TGTGCCAGCAGCCTGAAGCGGACTAGCGGGATCAGGGGGGCCAACGTCCTGACTTTC
15	.	.	TRBJ1-3	TRBV4-1	CASSDPRLAGNTIYF	TGCGCCAGCAGCGATCCACGACTTGCTGGAAACACCATATATTTT
17	TRBD2	.	TRBJ2-3	TRBV7-6	CASSSQGLAGAPDTQYF	TGTGCCAGCAGCTCACAGGGACTAGCGGGAGCGCCAGATACGCAGTATTTT
14	TRBD1	.	TRBJ1-4	TRBV7-9	CASSPERGREKLFF	TGTGCCAGCAGCCCAGAGAGGGGGCGTGAAAAACTGTTTTTT
13	.	.	TRBJ1-2	TRBV30	CAWAVKKNYGYTF	TGTGCCTGGGCGGTAAAAAAGAACTATGGCTACACCTTC
11	.	few	TRBJ2-7	TRBV5-1	CASTRTYEQYF	TGCGCCAGCACCAGGACCTACGAGCAGTACTTC
14	TRBD1	.	TRBJ1-2	TRBV28	CASIGTGDYYGYTF	TGTGCCAGCATCGGGACAGGGGATTACTATGGCTACACCTTC
17	.	few	TRBJ2-7	TRBV27	CASAPTPTGQLTYEQYF	TGTGCCAGCGCCCCCACCCCTACAGGGCAATTAACCTACGAGCAGTACTTC
14	TRBD2	.	TRBJ2-7	TRBV2	CASGDLAGGYEQYF	TGTGCCAGCGGCGATCTAGCGGGAGGTTACGAGCAGTACTTC
16	.	.	TRBJ2-1	TRBV7-9	CASSLATRLGYNEQFF	TGTGCCAGCAGCTTAGCGACGAGACTTGGATACAATGAGCAGTTCTTC
17	.	.	TRBJ2-1	TRBV5-1	CASSLALTNPVYNEQFF	TGCGCCAGCAGCTTGGCTCTGACTAACCCCGTTTACAATGAGCAGTTCTTC
16	TRBD2	.	TRBJ2-7	TRBV6-5	CASSYFRGAGGYEQYF	TGTGCCAGCAGTTACTTCCGTGGGGCGGGAGGATACGAGCAGTACTTC
15	TRBD2	once	TRBJ2-1	TRBV27	CASSYSGRALNEQFF	TGTGCCAGCAGTTATAGCGGGAGGGCACTCAATGAGCAGTTCTTC
15	TRBD1	.	TRBJ2-5	TRBV11-3	CASSSTGGDAETQYF	TGTGCCAGCAGCTCGACAGGGGGCGATGCGGAGACCCAGTACTTC
13	TRBD2	.	TRBJ2-7	TRBV18	CASSSGRDREQYF	TGTGCCAGCTCCTCCGGGAGGGATCGCGAGCAGTACTTC
12	.	.	TRBJ2-5	TRBV9	CASSPEGETQYF	TGTGCCAGCAGCCCCGAGGGAGAGACCCAGTACTTC
13	.	once	TRBJ2-2	TRBV7-2	CASRTSQDGELFF	TGTGCCAGCAGAACTAGTCAGGACGGGGAGCTGTTTTTT
17	TRBD2	.	TRBJ2-3	TRBV9	CASSAPGLAGGKGTQYF	TGTGCCAGCAGCGCACCGGGACTAGCGGGAGGCAAAGGTACGCAGTATTTT
12	.	.	TRBJ1-5	TRBV2	CASSASNQPQHF	TGTGCCAGCAGTGCGAGTAATCAGCCCCAGCATTTT
14	.	.	TRBJ2-3	TRBV7-2	CASSLESAGDTQYF	TGTGCCAGCAGCTTAGAGTCCGCGGGAGATACGCAGTATTTT
14	.	.	TRBJ1-2	TRBV14	CTSSQARVTNDYTF	TGTACCAGCAGCCAAGCCAGGGTTACCAACGACTACACCTTC
12	.	.	TRBJ2-7	TRBV28	CASSLGVEGQYF	TGTGCCAGCAGTTTAGGAGTCGAGGGGCAGTACTTC